Shown below are 30 T cell receptor beta chains from a single sample sequenced in a study of cytomegalovirus exposure and HLA in healthy donors. With 60 Vbeta and 13 Jbeta primers, the PCR was carried out. The data were produced by immunoSEQ multiplex PCR, yet TCRdb's version contains in-frame clones alone and is incomplete. The table includes roughly 120,000 clones, roughly three quarters detected once. The sequencing sample was made of PBMCs. Source of these receptors: a woman in her thirties in good health and CMV-seronegative.

This chain links TRBV5-4 with TRBJ2-4; D might be TRBD1 (6 bases). The CDR3 consists of 13 residues. Germline lookup yields CDR1 SGHNT and CDR2 YYREEE (reference sequence). Trimming removed 1 base from V and 7 bases from J, with 9 bases in between. Written as DNA, the CDR3 is TGTGCCAGCAGCTTGCCAGGGGAGAACATTCAGTACTTC. This codes for CASSLPGENIQYF.

This clone was picked up a small number of times. V is TRBV7-2 and J is TRBJ2-7, with D possibly TRBD2 on 5 matching bases. The germline V gene encodes CDR1 SGHTA and CDR2 FQGNSA. The V end lost 3 bases, the J end lost 0 bases, and 12 bases lay between the germline ends. The CDR3 is 15 residues long. CDR3 sequence (DNA): TGTGCCAGCAGCTTCCGGACTGCGATCTCCTACGAGCAGTACTTC. Protein sequence: CASSFRTAISYEQYF.

The chain couples TRBV18 to TRBJ2-3; possibly TRBD2 for D (6 bases). This CDR3 region has 17 residues. Per the germline V gene, CDR1 is KGHSH and CDR2 is LQKENI. The V end lost 4 bases, the J end lost 1 base, and 18 bases lay between the germline ends. CDR3 DNA sequence: TGTGCCAGCTCACTGACGAAGGAGGGGTTAGGCACAGATACGCAGTATTTT. Residues: CASSLTKEGLGTDTQYF.

The genes are TRBV5-4 and TRBJ2-7; 7 nucleotides match TRBD2. This CDR3 is 13 amino acids long. Germline V lookup: CDR1 SGHNT, CDR2 YYREEE (reference sequence). With V trimmed by 0 bases and J by 6 bases, 3 bases remained unmatched. Written as DNA, the CDR3 is TGTGCCAGCAGCTTGGGACTAGCCGGCGAGCAGTACTTC. It codes for CASSLGLAGEQYF.

CDR3 residues: CASSPTGAQGGYTF. The DNA for the CDR3 is TGTGCCAGCAGCCCTACAGGGGCCCAGGGTGGCTACACCTTC. The chain uses TRBV7-3 and TRBJ1-2; the match to TRBD1 covers 7 bases. The J segment lost 7 bases and the V segment lost 5 bases, leaving 10 bases of the junction unmatched. Germline V gives CDR1 SGHTA, CDR2 FQGTGA. This CDR3 contains 14 residues.

CDR3 nucleotides: TGTGCCAGCTCACCAGGAGGACAGCTCACTGAAGCTTTCTTT. It specifies CASSPGGQLTEAFF. The rearrangement links TRBV18 to TRBJ1-1, with TRBD1 as a possible D gene (6 bases). Trimming cost V 2 bases and J 4 bases, with 11 bases left between them. Germline V gives CDR1 KGHSH, CDR2 LQKENI. The CDR3 is made up of 14 amino acids.

The chain recombines TRBV7-9 with TRBJ2-3, with 7 bases that match TRBD2. The germline V gene has CDR1 SEHNR and CDR2 FQNEAQ (reference sequence). The CDR3 spans 16 residues. V lost 4 bases to trimming and J lost 4 bases; unmatched junction nucleotides: 11. CDR3 in amino acids: CASSSSPAGRADTQYF. DNA for the CDR3: TGTGCCAGCAGCTCAAGTCCGGCGGGGAGGGCAGATACGCAGTATTTT. Full variable domain (remainder filled in from reference TRBV7-9 and TRBJ2-3): DTGVSQNPRHKITKRGQNVTFRCDPISEHNRLYWYRQTLGQGPEFLTYFQNEAQLEKSRLLSDRFSAERPKGSFSTLEIQRTEQGDSAMYLCASSSSPAGRADTQYFGPGTRLTVL.

This clone was observed once. The chain couples TRBV11-2 to TRBJ1-1, with TRBD1 matching over 8 bases. The CDR3 runs to 13 residues. J was trimmed by 5 bases and V by 5 bases; bases with no gene match: 4. CDR1 SGHAT and CDR2 FQNNGV come from the germline V gene. Here the CDR3 DNA reads TGTGCCAGCAGCAAACAGGGGGGAACTGAAGCTTTCTTT. Translated, it gives CASSKQGGTEAFF.

This rearrangement joins TRBV7-8 to TRBJ1-1, with D possibly TRBD1 on 5 matching bases. Trimming cost V 4 bases and J 0 bases, with 9 bases left between them. This CDR3 region has 14 residues. Germline CDR1 reads SGHVS; CDR2 reads FQNEAQ. DNA of the CDR3: TGTGCCAGCAGCTCGACAGACTTGAACACTGAAGCTTTCTTT. Amino acid sequence: CASSSTDLNTEAFF. Full variable domain (rest looked up from reference TRBV7-8 and TRBJ1-1): GAGVSQSPRYKVAKRGQDVALRCDPISGHVSLFWYQQALGQGPEFLTYFQNEAQLDKSGLPSDRFFAERPEGSVSTLKIQRTQQEDSAVYLCASSSTDLNTEAFFGQGTRLTVV.

To note about this clone: At one of its ends the junction is not consistent with the germline gene, which may arise from a read error. The chain recombines TRBV7-9 with TRBJ2-7, with a possible D match to TRBD2 (5 bases). The CDR3 totals 11 residues. CDR1 and CDR2 from the germline V gene are SEHNR and FQNEAQ (reference sequence). CDR3 bases: TGTTCCAGCAGCGGAGCCTACGAGCAGTACTTC. This translates into CSSSGAYEQYF. The complete variable domain, with remaining parts taken from reference TRBV7-9 and TRBJ2-7, reads DTGVSQNPRHKITKRGQNVTFRCDPISEHNRLYWYRQTLGQGPEFLTYFQNEAQLEKSRLLSDRFSAERPKGSFSTLEIQRTEQGDSAMYLCSSSGAYEQYFGPGTRLTVT.

This chain links TRBV29-1 with TRBJ1-1; no firm D call. CDR3 length: 13 amino acids. Germline CDR1 is SQVTM and CDR2 is ANQGSEA. Trimming cost V 5 bases and J 0 bases, with 10 bases left between them. This CDR3 is CSVRRKMNTEAFF. As DNA, the CDR3 is TGCAGCGTTAGGAGGAAGATGAACACTGAAGCTTTCTTT.

The gene calls are TRBV18 and TRBJ1-5; no definite D call. The CDR3 covers 14 residues. Per the germline V gene, CDR1 is KGHSH and CDR2 is LQKENI. Trimming shortened V by 3 bases and J by 0 bases, and 6 bases separated the two germline ends. The CDR3 nucleotides read TGTGCCAGCTCACCCTCTTATAGCAATCAGCCCCAGCATTTT. The encoded protein is CASSPSYSNQPQHF.

V is TRBV5-1 and J is TRBJ1-6, with 10 bases that match TRBD1. CDR1 is SGHRS, CDR2 YFSETQ, per germline. The trim removed 4 bases at V and 9 bases at J, leaving 10 bases unmatched. CDR3 length: 16 amino acids. The CDR3 reads CASSGDRGGFGSPLHF. The CDR3 DNA reads as TGCGCCAGCAGCGGGGACAGGGGCGGTTTTGGTTCACCCCTCCACTTT. Variable domain in full (rest from reference TRBV5-1 and TRBJ1-6): KAGVTQTPRYLIKTRGQQVTLSCSPISGHRSVSWYQQTPGQGLQFLFEYFSETQRNKGNFPGRFSGRQFSNSRSEMNVSTLELGDSALYLCASSGDRGGFGSPLHFGNGTRLTVT.

V is TRBV5-1 and J is TRBJ1-2, with a weak D call TRBD1 (5 bases). V was shortened by 4 bases and J by 8 bases, with 18 bases between the two germline ends. Germline V gives CDR1 SGHRS, CDR2 YFSETQ. This CDR3 is built from 14 residues. The CDR3 DNA reads as TGCGCCAGCAGCCACCCGGGGCCGGAGGGCGGCTACACCTTC. It specifies CASSHPGPEGGYTF.

CDR3 sequence: CASSESRLVNEQFF. Here the CDR3 DNA reads TGCGCCAGCAGTGAGTCCCGGCTAGTCAATGAGCAGTTCTTC. This sequence joins TRBV10-1 and TRBJ2-1; D not certain. Germline CDR1 WNHNN, CDR2 SYGVQD (reference sequence). This CDR3 is built from 14 residues. Trimming cost V 0 bases and J 6 bases, with 9 bases left between them.

The rearrangement joins TRBV6-7 to TRBJ1-6; 7 bases align to TRBD1. TRBV6-7 has ORF status, its function being uncertain. The J segment lost 8 bases and the V segment lost 4 bases, leaving 8 bases of the junction unmatched. The CDR3 sequence is 15 residues long. The CDR3 sequence is CASSSAWDSYSPLHF. The CDR3 DNA is TGTGCCAGCAGTTCAGCGTGGGACAGTTATTCACCCCTCCACTTT.

The genes are TRBV19 and TRBJ2-5; 7 bases agree with TRBD2. Trimming cost V 7 bases and J 1 base; bases outside gene matches: 9. The CDR3 contains 15 residues. The germline gives CDR1 LNHDA, CDR2 SQIVND (reference sequence). CDR3 sequence: CASITTTGGQETQYF. The CDR3 coding sequence is TGTGCCAGTATCACCACAACGGGGGGCCAAGAGACCCAGTACTTC.

This rearrangement joins TRBV5-1 to TRBJ1-2; D gene unclear. Germline values: CDR1 SGHRS, CDR2 YFSETQ. The CDR3 has 22 amino acids. The V gene lost 0 bases and the J gene lost 1 base, with 31 bases spanning the gap. This chain's CDR3 is CASSLGVVRARPGSGFNYGYTF. In DNA form, the CDR3 reads TGCGCCAGCAGCTTGGGGGTCGTCCGGGCCAGGCCGGGGTCGGGATTTAACTATGGCTACACCTTC. The whole variable domain, remainder taken from reference TRBV5-1 and TRBJ1-2, is KAGVTQTPRYLIKTRGQQVTLSCSPISGHRSVSWYQQTPGQGLQFLFEYFSETQRNKGNFPGRFSGRQFSNSRSEMNVSTLELGDSALYLCASSLGVVRARPGSGFNYGYTFGSGTRLTVV.

The chain combines TRBV7-9 with TRBJ2-5, with D perhaps TRBD2 (6 bases). Germline V gene lookup returns CDR1 SEHNR and CDR2 FQNEAQ (reference sequence). The CDR3 is 17 amino acids. V lost 5 bases, J lost 2 bases, and 21 bases lay in between. The DNA for the CDR3 is TGTGCCAGCAGCCGGGGGTTAATGGGGAGGAGGCAAGAGACCCAGTACTTC. Translation: CASSRGLMGRRQETQYF.

This clone occurred a few times. The V and J genes are TRBV27 and TRBJ2-5; perhaps TRBD1 as D (6 bases). The CDR3 extends over 15 amino acids. With 0 bases removed from V and 5 bases from J, the gap between germline ends came to 13 bases. Germline lookup yields CDR1 MNHEY and CDR2 SMNVEV (reference sequence). The chain's CDR3 is CASSLSYRVGETQYF. The CDR3 DNA is TGTGCCAGCAGTTTATCGTACAGGGTGGGGGAGACCCAGTACTTC.

The chain uses TRBV12-5 and TRBJ2-2, with 11 bases fitting TRBD2. The CDR3 length is 17 residues. Germline CDR1 and CDR2: LGHNT and FRNRAP. V was pared by 5 bases and J by 6 bases, with 11 bases of the junction left unmatched. The CDR3 reads CASGLPTSGVVAGELFF. The CDR3 DNA reads TGTGCTAGTGGTCTTCCGACTAGCGGGGTGGTCGCCGGGGAGCTGTTTTTT.

The chain employs TRBV5-1 and TRBJ2-1; TRBD2 matches 13 bases. This CDR3 has 16 amino acids. With 4 bases clipped from V and 6 bases from J, the junction kept 7 bases outside the gene matches. CDR1 is SGHRS and CDR2 is YFSETQ in the germline V gene. The CDR3: CASSPTSGGVGNEQFF. CDR3 DNA sequence: TGCGCCAGCAGCCCCACTAGCGGGGGGGTGGGCAATGAGCAGTTCTTC.

CDR3 DNA: TGTGCCAGCAGAGGGCTAGCGGGTACAAACTACAATGAGCAGTTCTTC. This gives the protein CASRGLAGTNYNEQFF. The chain joins TRBV2 to TRBJ2-1; 8 bases line up with TRBD2. V dropped 6 bases and J dropped 3; count of bases not matched to a gene: 10. Per the germline V gene, CDR1 is SNHLY and CDR2 is FYNNEI. This CDR3 comprises 16 residues. Combining the CDR3 with reference TRBV2 and TRBJ2-1 gives the whole variable domain EPEVTQTPSHQVTQMGQEVILRCVPISNHLYFYWYRQILGQKVEFLVSFYNNEISEKSEIFDDQFSVERPDGSNFTLKIRSTKLEDSAMYFCASRGLAGTNYNEQFFGPGTRLTVL.

This sequence joins TRBV19 and TRBJ2-3; 7 positions agree with TRBD1. Germline V gene data show CDR1 as LNHDA and CDR2 as SQIVND (reference sequence). Germline trimming cut 3 bases from V and 3 bases from J; bases unmatched to any gene: 15. This CDR3 is 18 amino acids long. CDR3 loop: CASSIEGPRGRGTDTQYF. The CDR3 DNA follows: TGTGCCAGTAGTATCGAAGGCCCGAGGGGGCGCGGAACAGATACGCAGTATTTT.

The genes are TRBV9 and TRBJ2-1; no definite D call. The ends were cut back, 3 bases at V and 9 bases at J, with 10 bases in the middle. Germline V gene lookup returns CDR1 SGDLS and CDR2 YYNGEE. The length of the CDR3 is 12 residues. CDR3 loop: CASSAPLGEQFF. CDR3 in DNA: TGTGCCAGCAGCGCCCCTCTCGGTGAGCAGTTCTTC.

The chain joins TRBV7-9 to TRBJ2-5; D might be TRBD2 (5 bases). The CDR3 extends over 16 amino acids. Trimming cost V 2 bases and J 2 bases, with 15 bases left between them. Germline CDR1 and CDR2: SEHNR and FQNEAQ (reference sequence). CDR3 residues: CASSLSPAWEQETQYF. The CDR3 region has the DNA TGTGCCAGCAGCTTATCCCCGGCGTGGGAGCAAGAGACCCAGTACTTC.

The V call is TRBV11-2, the J call TRBJ2-3; 10 bases agree with TRBD2. Trimming cost V 5 bases and J 5 bases; bases outside gene matches: 10. Germline values: CDR1 SGHAT, CDR2 FQNNGV. CDR3 size: 16 residues. The CDR3 DNA is TGTGCCAGCAGCCCCAAGCGGGGGGGCCTCGTAGATACGCAGTATTTT. It specifies CASSPKRGGLVDTQYF.

Notes on this clone: A read error may produce the germline difference seen at one junction end. V and J are TRBV6-1 and TRBJ2-2, with 9 bases fitting TRBD1. This CDR3 region has 15 residues. CDR1 MNHNS and CDR2 SASEGT come from the germline V gene. The CDR3 protein is CANSTGGGSAGELFF. The CDR3 DNA sequence: TGTGCCAACAGTACAGGGGGCGGGAGTGCCGGGGAGCTGTTCTTT.

V usage is TRBV4-1 and J usage is TRBJ2-7; D might be TRBD1 (6 bases). V shed 4 bases and J shed 2 bases, with 21 bases lying between them. CDR3 length equals 17 residues. CDR1 is MGHRA and CDR2 is YSYEKL in the germline V gene. The CDR3 spells CASSLPPERGSTYEQYF. The CDR3 nucleotides read TGCGCCAGCAGCCTCCCCCCGGAAAGGGGGTCGACCTACGAGCAGTACTTC.

The V and J genes are TRBV15 and TRBJ2-1; the D gene is possibly TRBD2 (5 bases). This CDR3 spans 13 amino acids. The V gene lost 3 bases and the J gene lost 12 bases, with 15 bases spanning the gap. CDR1 is LNHNV, CDR2 YYDKDF, per germline (reference sequence). CDR3 region: CATSSTRAAGQFF. The CDR3 DNA follows: TGTGCCACCAGCAGCACTAGAGCGGCGGGGCAGTTCTTC.